A single sample is the source of the 32 T cell receptor beta chains below, sequenced in a study of blood T cell repertoires in COVID-19. The protocol was immunoSEQ multiplex PCR, while the TCRdb copy is restricted to in-frame clones and leaves out a portion. Of roughly 65,000 clones detected, around four fifths appear once; the ten largest clones hold 35% to 45%. The specimen was peripheral blood. Receptors were obtained from a human donor in a cohort sampled during active COVID-19.

This chain links TRBV6-5 with TRBJ1-4; D might be TRBD1 (6 bases). This CDR3 has 12 residues. V was pared by 6 bases and J by 6 bases, with 8 bases between. Germline assignment: CDR1 MNHEY and CDR2 SVGAGI. CDR3: CASSQGYEKLFF. CDR3 nucleotide sequence: TGTGCCAGCAGCCAGGGGTATGAAAAACTGTTTTTT.

This clone has just one count. This chain links TRBV5-5 with TRBJ1-4; D is unresolved. The germline V gene has CDR1 SGHKS and CDR2 YYEKEE (reference sequence). CDR3 length equals 15 residues. V lost 4 bases and J 3 bases, leaving 13 bases between the germline ends. The CDR3 region is CASSITTRANEKLFF. The CDR3 bases are TGTGCCAGCAGCATAACTACAAGAGCTAATGAAAAACTGTTTTTT.

This chain links TRBV11-3 with TRBJ2-7; D gene ambiguous. In germline, CDR1 is SGHNT, CDR2 YENEEA. Trimming pared 5 bases from V and 0 bases from J, leaving 20 bases between. The CDR3 runs to 17 residues. Here the CDR3 DNA reads TGTGCCAGCAGCCCCAGCCGCAGGCGCCCGAGCTCCTACGAGCAGTACTTC. It yields the protein CASSPSRRRPSSYEQYF.

The chain couples TRBV9 to TRBJ1-1; maybe TRBD1 (5 bases). Per germline, CDR1 SGDLS and CDR2 YYNGEE. This CDR3 is built from 13 residues. V lost 3 bases and J lost 0, with 6 bases in between. The CDR3 bases are TGTGCCAGCAGCGCAGGGTTGAACACTGAAGCTTTCTTT. It codes for CASSAGLNTEAFF.

The chain carries TRBV28 and TRBJ2-2, with unresolved D. The CDR3 is 11 residues long. Germline CDR1 is MDHEN and CDR2 is SYDVKM. CDR3 loop: CAATNTGELFF. The CDR3 DNA follows: TGTGCGGCAACGAACACCGGGGAGCTGTTTTTT.

V gene TRBV7-8 combines with J gene TRBJ2-7, with D perhaps matching TRBD2 (6 bases). This CDR3 has 14 amino acids. Germline values: CDR1 SGHVS, CDR2 FQNEAQ. Trimming took 4 bases from V and 4 from J, leaving 14 bases between them. The chain's CDR3 is CASSSQEGSYEQYF. Here the CDR3 DNA reads TGTGCCAGCAGCTCCCAGGAGGGGTCATACGAGCAGTACTTC.

The table lists this clone with a few counts. The chain couples TRBV4-1 to TRBJ1-6, with 8 bases that match TRBD1. This CDR3 has 15 residues. Germline assignment: CDR1 MGHRA and CDR2 YSYEKL. V trimming: 2 bases; J trimming: 7 bases; junction bases outside the gene matches: 4. For the CDR3, the DNA is TGCGCCAGCAGCCAAATGGACAGGGAGAATTCACCCCTCCACTTT. Translation: CASSQMDRENSPLHF.

This clone is a singleton in its sample. V gene TRBV7-2 combines with J gene TRBJ1-2; D may be TRBD1 (6 bases). Germline CDR1 reads SGHTA; CDR2 reads FQGNSA. Between the trimmed V and J ends, which lost 5 bases and 8 bases, there was a span of 18 bases. This CDR3 region has 14 residues. The CDR3 sequence: CASSQWALTGGYTF. CDR3 DNA sequence: TGTGCCAGCAGCCAGTGGGCCCTGACAGGAGGCTACACCTTC.

The chain couples TRBV11-3 to TRBJ2-1; 8 nucleotides match TRBD1. This CDR3 has 12 amino acids. With 0 bases clipped from V and 12 bases from J, the junction kept 1 base outside the gene matches. Germline V gives CDR1 SGHNT, CDR2 YENEEA. The CDR3 loop is CASSLEGTGQFF. The CDR3 DNA follows: TGTGCCAGCAGCTTAGAAGGGACAGGGCAGTTCTTC.

This chain links TRBV6-1 with TRBJ2-4, with 13 bases lining up with TRBD2. V lost 4 bases, J lost 1 base, and 4 bases stayed unmatched. The V gene's germline CDR1 is MNHNS and CDR2 SASEGT. This CDR3 has 17 amino acids. CDR3 loop: CASSGGGLAGAKNIQYF. DNA for the CDR3: TGTGCCAGCAGTGGCGGGGGACTAGCGGGGGCCAAAAACATTCAGTACTTC.

This rearrangement joins TRBV10-3 to TRBJ2-1; perhaps TRBD2 as D (5 bases). The CDR3 runs to 14 residues. Trimming cost V 3 bases and J 9 bases, with 15 bases left between them. Germline CDR1 ENHRY, CDR2 SYGVKD. CDR3 residues: CAISDGWERSEQFF. The CDR3 DNA follows: TGTGCCATCAGTGATGGCTGGGAGAGGAGTGAGCAGTTCTTC.

This sequence joins TRBV19 and TRBJ2-3, with 10 bases matching TRBD1. The CDR3 consists of 16 residues. V shed 5 bases and J 4 bases; nucleotides not matched to a gene: 9. CDR1 and CDR2 from the germline V gene are LNHDA and SQIVND (reference sequence). Here the CDR3 DNA reads TGTGCCAGTAGTGTATGGGGACAGGGGCTCCCAGATACGCAGTATTTT. Protein: CASSVWGQGLPDTQYF.

The chain links TRBV28 to TRBJ1-4; TRBD1 aligns across 7 bases. Trimming at V came to 2 bases and at J to 5 bases, leaving 8 bases not matched to a gene. The CDR3 runs 16 residues. The germline V gene encodes CDR1 MDHEN and CDR2 SYDVKM. CDR3 loop: CASSLTPDRVNEKLFF. CDR3 sequence (DNA): TGTGCCAGCAGTTTAACTCCCGACAGGGTGAATGAAAAACTGTTTTTT. Full variable domain (rest looked up from reference TRBV28 and TRBJ1-4): DVKVTQSSRYLVKRTGEKVFLECVQDMDHENMFWYRQDPGLGLRLIYFSYDVKMKEKGDIPEGYSVSREKKERFSLILESASTNQTSMYLCASSLTPDRVNEKLFFGSGTQLSVL.

DNA for the CDR3: TGTGCCAGCAGCACGAGAGCGGAGGGGCAGCCCCAGCATTTT. This encodes CASSTRAEGQPQHF. The chain joins TRBV9 to TRBJ1-5, with a possible D match to TRBD1 (5 bases). The CDR3 is 14 residues long. Germline-derived CDR1 and CDR2 are SGDLS and YYNGEE. Trimming took 4 bases from V and 7 from J, leaving 15 bases between them.

The rearrangement uses TRBV12-2 and TRBJ2-7; TRBD2 is the table's D call, not checked against the DNA. TRBV12-2 is an annotated pseudogene. The CDR3 runs 18 residues. The CDR3 region has the DNA TGTGCAAGTCGCCCCGGGACTAGCGGGGGCCTTACTTCGTACGAGCAGTACTTC. Translated, it gives CASRPGTSGGLTSYEQYF.

The chain carries TRBV5-1 and TRBJ2-1, with 8 bases matching TRBD2. The CDR3 totals 15 residues. Germline V lookup: CDR1 SGHRS, CDR2 YFSETQ. V gave up 4 bases and J gave up 2 bases; unmatched junction bases: 5. CDR3: CASSPTSGAYNEQFF. Written as DNA, the CDR3 is TGCGCCAGCAGCCCTACTAGCGGCGCCTACAATGAGCAGTTCTTC.

The chain employs TRBV4-3 and TRBJ2-1; TRBD2 matches at 10 bases. Looked up from germline, CDR1 is LGHNA and CDR2 is YSLEER. The CDR3 covers 14 residues. V lost 4 bases, J lost 10 bases, and 7 bases stayed unmatched. The CDR3 region is CASSRLAGVKEQFF. In nucleotides, the CDR3 is TGCGCCAGCAGCCGGCTAGCGGGGGTGAAAGAGCAGTTCTTC.

This clone was seen a single time. The chain combines TRBV2 with TRBJ2-1; possibly TRBD2 for D (7 bases). Germline lookup yields CDR1 SNHLY and CDR2 FYNNEI. V dropped 5 bases and J dropped 3 bases, with 14 bases sitting between them. The CDR3 is 15 amino acids. CDR3 bases: TGTGCCAGCAGTCCGTCCGGGGGGCACTACAATGAGCAGTTCTTC. Translation gives CASSPSGGHYNEQFF.

The genes are TRBV30 and TRBJ1-4; D uncertain. This CDR3 spans 15 amino acids. The V end was cut by 1 base, the J end by 2 bases, with 11 bases between. CDR1 and CDR2 from the germline V gene are GTSNPN and SVGIG (reference sequence). The CDR3 sequence is CAWSANRGTNEKLFF. The CDR3 DNA follows: TGTGCCTGGAGTGCTAACAGAGGGACTAATGAAAAACTGTTTTTT.

The genes are TRBV2 and TRBJ2-1, with D maybe TRBD2 (6 bases). This CDR3 region has 15 residues. Germline V gene lookup returns CDR1 SNHLY and CDR2 FYNNEI. V dropped 2 bases and J dropped 2 bases, with 10 bases sitting between them. In nucleotides, the CDR3 is TGTGCCAGCAGTGAAACCCGGGGGACCTACAATGAGCAGTTCTTC. This codes for CASSETRGTYNEQFF.

Only one count was recorded for this clone. The V gene is TRBV30, the J gene TRBJ2-2; the D gene is possibly TRBD1 (5 bases). V was shortened by 0 bases and J by 7 bases, with 15 bases between the two germline ends. This CDR3 has 15 residues. CDR1 and CDR2 (germline): GTSNPN, SVGIG (reference sequence). The DNA for the CDR3 is TGTGCCTGGAGTGTTCTAGGGTGGACAAGCGGGGAGCTGTTTTTT. Protein sequence: CAWSVLGWTSGELFF.

The V gene is TRBV9, the J gene TRBJ1-3; no reliable D call. This CDR3 is built from 14 residues. CDR1 is SGDLS and CDR2 is YYNGEE in the germline V gene. Trimming shortened V by 4 bases and J by 0 bases, and 8 bases separated the two germline ends. CDR3 sequence (DNA): TGTGCCAGCAGCCCCCTGGCCTCTGGAAACACCATATATTTT. Encoded protein: CASSPLASGNTIYF. Supplemented by reference TRBV9 and TRBJ1-3, the full variable domain reads DSGVTQTPKHLITATGQRVTLRCSPRSGDLSVYWYQQSLDQGLQFLIQYYNGEERAKGNILERFSAQQFPDLHSELNLSSLELGDSALYFCASSPLASGNTIYFGEGSWLTVV.

This chain connects TRBV30 to TRBJ2-7, with D unresolved. The germline CDR1 and CDR2 sequences are GTSNPN and SVGIG (reference sequence). Trimming took off 7 bases at V and 0 bases at J, with 10 bases between the two ends. This CDR3 has 12 amino acids. The CDR3 region is CAFLDTSYEQYF. The CDR3 region has the DNA TGTGCCTTCCTCGACACCTCCTACGAGCAGTACTTC. Variable domain in full (rest from reference TRBV30 and TRBJ2-7): SQTIHQWPATLVQPVGSPLSLECTVEGTSNPNLYWYRQAAGRGLQLLFYSVGIGQISSEVPQNLSASRPQDRQFILSSKKLLLSDSGFYLCAFLDTSYEQYFGPGTRLTVT.

This chain connects TRBV15 to TRBJ2-7; the D gene is possibly TRBD2 (5 bases). This CDR3 contains 13 residues. Germline V lookup: CDR1 LNHNV, CDR2 YYDKDF (reference sequence). V lost 5 bases and J lost 7, with 15 bases in between. The DNA for the CDR3 is TGTGCCACCAGCGTGACACCTAGGGAGGAGCAGTACTTC. Protein: CATSVTPREEQYF.

The gene calls are TRBV6-2 or TRBV6-3 and TRBJ1-2; TRBD1 matches 11 bases. The CDR3 is 18 amino acids. Germline trimming cut 0 bases from V and 4 bases from J; bases unmatched to any gene: 10. Germline CDR1 MNHEY, CDR2 SVGEGT. The DNA for the CDR3 is TGTGCCAGCAGTTACTCGGGATCCTGGGACAGGGGGGGCTATGGCTACACCTTC. It yields the protein CASSYSGSWDRGGYGYTF.

This clone was counted a few times. This rearrangement joins TRBV7-2 to TRBJ2-2; 7 bases map to TRBD1. V dropped 5 bases and J dropped 5; count of bases not matched to a gene: 2. Germline loops: CDR1 SGHTA, CDR2 FQGNSA. The CDR3 is 13 residues long. CDR3 DNA sequence: TGTGCCAGCAGCGTACAGGGGACCGGGGAGCTGTTTTTT. Translating it yields CASSVQGTGELFF.

The V gene is TRBV19, the J gene TRBJ1-5; unclear D gene. The CDR3 spans 13 residues. The germline V gene has CDR1 LNHDA and CDR2 SQIVND (reference sequence). V lost 7 bases and J 2 bases, leaving 9 bases between the germline ends. CDR3 coding DNA: TGTGCCAGTAATCGGGGTCGCAATCAGCCCCAGCATTTT. It codes for CASNRGRNQPQHF. Complete variable domain (other parts from reference TRBV19 and TRBJ1-5): DGGITQSPKYLFRKEGQNVTLSCEQNLNHDAMYWYRQDPGQGLRLIYYSQIVNDFQKGDIAEGYSVSREKKESFPLTVTSAQKNPTAFYLCASNRGRNQPQHFGDGTRLSIL.

V gene TRBV11-1 combines with J gene TRBJ1-6, with TRBD1 as a possible D gene (6 bases). This CDR3 has 14 amino acids. V was shortened by 5 bases and J by 7 bases, with 12 bases between the two germline ends. Germline V gene data show CDR1 as SGHAT and CDR2 as FQDESV (reference sequence). This chain's CDR3 is CASSITGRNSPLHF. The CDR3 bases are TGTGCCAGCAGCATTACAGGGCGCAATTCACCCCTCCACTTT.

In its sample, this clone was seen once. The chain recombines TRBV28 with TRBJ2-1; TRBD2 aligns across 8 bases. Losses at the gene ends were 6 bases for V and 15 bases for J; bases not matched to a gene: 13. The CDR3 is made up of 13 amino acids. CDR1 and CDR2 (germline): MDHEN, SYDVKM. This CDR3 reads CASSRDIGGDGFF. The CDR3 region has the DNA TGTGCCAGCAGCAGGGACATCGGGGGGGATGGGTTCTTC.

The chain's CDR3 is CASSPASGGASVEQYF. The CDR3 region has the DNA TGTGCCAGCTCACCAGCTAGCGGGGGGGCCTCGGTCGAGCAGTACTTC. The chain uses TRBV18 and TRBJ2-7; 12 bases fit TRBD2. Germline trimming cut 2 bases from V and 6 bases from J; bases unmatched to any gene: 8. Germline-derived CDR1 and CDR2 are KGHSH and LQKENI. The CDR3 totals 16 residues.

V is TRBV5-5 and J is TRBJ2-4; no definite D call. The CDR3 consists of 14 residues. Germline V gene data show CDR1 as SGHKS and CDR2 as YYEKEE (reference sequence). The V end lost 1 base, the J end lost 7 bases, and 12 bases lay between the germline ends. The CDR3 coding sequence is TGTGCCAGCAGCTTGATGGGCTCTGGGAACATTCAGTACTTC. Amino acid sequence: CASSLMGSGNIQYF.

The CDR3: CASSVVEGLSSYNEQFF. The CDR3 nucleotides read TGTGCCAGCAGCGTAGTTGAGGGTTTGAGCTCCTACAATGAGCAGTTCTTC. The chain uses TRBV9 and TRBJ2-1, with a weak D call TRBD2 (5 bases). The V and J ends lost 0 bases and 0 bases respectively, with 13 bases between them. Germline loops: CDR1 SGDLS, CDR2 YYNGEE. This CDR3 contains 17 residues.